This T cell receptor beta chain was documented in a study of human T cells and chemical hapten exposure. Authors' processing steps: Samples ranged from about 23,224 to 690,600 TCRs, with a median of roughly 96,000. TCRdb itself ran the RACE reads through MiXCR, one entry per CDR3 protein. These V and J calls are TCRdb output, not the study's own analysis. The sample contains around 130,000 distinct CDR3 sequences, approximately 9.5% of which appear only once. Germline loops: CDR1 PRHDT, CDR2 FYEKMQ (reference sequence). This CDR3 spans 12 amino acids. V gave up 5 bases and J gave up 0 bases, with 2 bases separating them. Stated time point: healthy volunteer bleed at 2 weeks. Blood, whole and unfractionated, served as the source for total RNA extraction. This clonotype was picked up many times.

The TCR was taken from a male donor in good health. Some clones in this sample may be carry-over from other donors' samples. The sample comprised whole blood. The chain employs TRBV13 and TRBJ2-1; D is unclear. CDR3 sequence (DNA): TGTGCCAGCAGCGTCTCCTACAATGAGCAGTTCTTC. It specifies CASSVSYNEQFF.